This T cell receptor beta chain originates from a study of cytomegalovirus exposure and HLA in healthy donors. CDR3 length: 13 residues. The V end was cut by 0 bases, the J end by 5 bases, with 8 bases between. CDR1 SGHDT and CDR2 YYEEEE come from the germline V gene. Broader study findings: In vitro, a few CMV-associated chains proved specific for CMV antigens.

A remark on this clone: The antigen is not known.

Healthy bone marrow donors formed the donor group. In the PCR, 60 Vbeta and 13 Jbeta primers were used. Method: immunoSEQ multiplex PCR; TCRdb's copy keeps in-frame clones and lacks some. The sample gives 100,000 to 150,000 clones, 77% of which show up once; under 6.5% is in the top ten. Sequenced sample: PBMCs. This clonotype was sampled from a man between 18 and 29 years old in good health and CMV-seropositive. The chain recombines TRBV5-6 with TRBJ2-5; D remains unclear. Here the CDR3 DNA reads TGTGCCAGCAGCTTGGTTCCCCTTGAGACCCAGTACTTC. It encodes CASSLVPLETQYF.